Reported below is one T cell receptor (beta chain). These data belong to a study of blood T cell repertoires in COVID-19. Study background: The United States, Italy and Spain were the sources of the acute and convalescent COVID-19 samples. From T cells, B-cell-depleted T cells, or PBMCs came the material, which was cDNA or gDNA.

Source study methods: Estimated nucleated cell counts came from reference gene primer amplification. Clones were sequenced by immunoSEQ multiplex PCR, and TCRdb holds only the in-frame ones, with some missing. That table furnishes V, J and clone size, whereas the DNA furnished D and trimming. Of some 150,000 clones in the sample, roughly 86% are singletons; the top ten hold about 3.9%. The CDR3 totals 12 residues. Germline V gene lookup returns CDR1 SGHTS and CDR2 YDEGEE. V lost 9 bases to trimming and J lost 1 base, with 8 bases between them. The sequenced material came from peripheral blood. The J gene is TRBJ1-5, the V gene TRBV5-8; D gene ambiguous. This sequence was found in a woman aged 55-69 years who had recovered from COVID-19. CDR3 sequence reads: CAISGSNQPQHF. For the CDR3, the DNA is TGTGCCATTTCAGGCAGCAATCAGCCCCAGCATTTT.